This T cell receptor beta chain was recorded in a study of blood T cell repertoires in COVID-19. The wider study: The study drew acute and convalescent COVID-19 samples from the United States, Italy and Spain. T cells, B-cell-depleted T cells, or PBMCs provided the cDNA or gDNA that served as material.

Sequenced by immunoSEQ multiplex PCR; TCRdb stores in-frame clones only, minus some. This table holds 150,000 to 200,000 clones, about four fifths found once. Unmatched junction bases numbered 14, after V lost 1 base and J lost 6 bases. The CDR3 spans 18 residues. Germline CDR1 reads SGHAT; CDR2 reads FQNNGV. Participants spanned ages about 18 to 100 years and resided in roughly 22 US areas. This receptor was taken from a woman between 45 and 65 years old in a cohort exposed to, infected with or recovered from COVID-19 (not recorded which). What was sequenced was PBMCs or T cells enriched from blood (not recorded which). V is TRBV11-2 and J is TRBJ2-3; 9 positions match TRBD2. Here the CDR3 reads CASSLGGWGGRAYDTQYF. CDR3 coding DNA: TGTGCCAGCAGCTTAGGTGGCTGGGGCGGGAGGGCCTATGATACGCAGTATTTT.